The 16 T cell receptor beta chains below were found in one sample sequenced in a study of cytomegalovirus exposure and HLA in healthy donors. In the PCR, 60 Vbeta and 13 Jbeta primers were used. Method: immunoSEQ multiplex PCR; TCRdb's copy keeps in-frame clones and lacks some. The sample holds 150,000 or so clones; approximately 84% are singletons and the top ten take about 0.39%. The sample was PBMCs. Source of these receptors: a boy aged 2 to 9 in good health and CMV-seronegative.

The chain links TRBV10-2 to TRBJ2-1; no clear D gene. The CDR3 is 14 residues long. V gave up 6 bases and J gave up 0 bases, with 9 bases separating them. Germline CDR1 is WSHSY and CDR2 is SAAADI. The CDR3 spells CASRGPSSYNEQFF. The CDR3 region has the DNA TGCGCCAGCAGGGGCCCGAGCTCCTACAATGAGCAGTTCTTC.

The chain couples TRBV5-6 to TRBJ1-4; possible D gene TRBD1, 5 bases. Germline-derived CDR1 and CDR2 are SGHDT and YYEEEE. Trimming stripped 5 bases from V and 6 bases from J, with 20 bases between. This CDR3 has 16 amino acids. The CDR3 protein is CASSPRVGGPDEKLFF. The CDR3 region has the DNA TGTGCCAGCAGTCCAAGGGTCGGGGGTCCTGATGAAAAACTGTTTTTT.

The chain carries TRBV28 and TRBJ1-5, with 7 bases aligning to TRBD1. This CDR3 is 13 amino acids long. Germline lookup yields CDR1 MDHEN and CDR2 SYDVKM. Unmatched junction bases numbered 4, after V lost 11 bases and J lost 0 bases. The CDR3 loop is CAGGTVSNQPQHF. CDR3 sequence (DNA): TGTGCCGGAGGGACAGTTAGCAATCAGCCCCAGCATTTT.

The chain combines TRBV30 with TRBJ2-6; D remains ambiguous. CDR1 and CDR2 (germline): GTSNPN, SVGIG (reference sequence). The CDR3 totals 13 residues. V lost 4 bases and J lost 2, with 6 bases in between. The DNA for the CDR3 is TGTGCCTGGATTACTACTGGGGCCAACGTCCTGACTTTC. Protein: CAWITTGANVLTF.

V is TRBV9 and J is TRBJ2-2; TRBD2 matches 11 bases. J was trimmed by 5 bases and V by 0 bases; bases with no gene match: 9. CDR3 size: 18 residues. Germline lookup yields CDR1 SGDLS and CDR2 YYNGEE. CDR3 bases: TGTGCCAGCAGCGTAGGTGGCCTAGCGGGAGGAGAGACCGGGGAGCTGTTTTTT. Its protein product is CASSVGGLAGGETGELFF.

The genes are TRBV5-1 and TRBJ2-3; 9 nucleotides match TRBD1. Germline lookup yields CDR1 SGHRS and CDR2 YFSETQ. V trimming: 3 bases; J trimming: 4 bases; junction bases outside the gene matches: 9. The CDR3 extends over 16 amino acids. The CDR3 protein is CASSSETGGRADTQYF. CDR3 DNA: TGCGCCAGCAGCTCAGAAACAGGGGGCAGGGCAGATACGCAGTATTTT.

The chain is built from TRBV6-1 and TRBJ1-1; D is ambiguous. The germline V gene has CDR1 MNHNS and CDR2 SASEGT. The CDR3 runs to 13 residues. V dropped 6 bases and J dropped 3 bases, with 11 bases sitting between them. CDR3 nucleotides: TGTGCCAGCAGAGACCAGGCTGACACTGAAGCTTTCTTT. It encodes CASRDQADTEAFF.

The chain carries TRBV5-1 and TRBJ2-5, with TRBD2 matching 12 bases. The CDR3 length is 15 residues. V lost 4 bases, J lost 5 bases, and 6 bases stayed unmatched. Germline CDR1 SGHRS, CDR2 YFSETQ. The CDR3 here is CASSPSTSGSETQYF. The CDR3 DNA follows: TGCGCCAGCAGCCCCTCGACTAGCGGGAGTGAGACCCAGTACTTC.

The chain carries TRBV6-1 and TRBJ2-1, with 11 bases lining up with TRBD2. V dropped 6 bases and J dropped 7; count of bases not matched to a gene: 8. Germline V CDR1 and CDR2: MNHNS, SASEGT. The CDR3 runs to 15 residues. This chain's CDR3 is CASSSLAGAWNEQFF. The CDR3 region has the DNA TGTGCCAGCAGCTCACTAGCGGGAGCCTGGAATGAGCAGTTCTTC.

This rearrangement joins TRBV11-3 to TRBJ2-1; TRBD2 is a possible D gene (6 bases). Per germline, CDR1 SGHNT and CDR2 YENEEA. This CDR3 contains 14 residues. Trimming shortened V by 4 bases and J by 9 bases, and 16 bases separated the two germline ends. This CDR3 is CASSSVSGYSEQFF. For the CDR3, the DNA is TGTGCCAGCAGCTCTGTCAGCGGGTATTCTGAGCAGTTCTTC.

V usage is TRBV4-1 and J usage is TRBJ1-5; no clear D gene. Germline loops: CDR1 MGHRA, CDR2 YSYEKL. There are 15 residues in the CDR3. V was trimmed by 0 bases and J by 6 bases, leaving 12 bases between them. CDR3 DNA sequence: TGCGCCAGCAGCCAAGATCTCGGAGGAGCTCAGCCCCAGCATTTT. It translates to CASSQDLGGAQPQHF.

V usage is TRBV6-5 and J usage is TRBJ2-2; 8 bases line up with TRBD1. This CDR3 spans 16 amino acids. V lost 0 bases, J lost 4 bases, and 4 bases stayed unmatched. Per the germline V gene, CDR1 is MNHEY and CDR2 is SVGAGI. CDR3 amino acids: CASSYSDRGSTGELFF. CDR3 bases: TGTGCCAGCAGTTACTCTGACAGGGGAAGCACCGGGGAGCTGTTTTTT.

CDR3 coding DNA: TGTGCCAGCAGTCTAGGGACAGGGTCCACTGAAGCTTTCTTT. This sequence encodes CASSLGTGSTEAFF. V gene TRBV6-1 combines with J gene TRBJ1-1; 9 bases line up with TRBD1. This CDR3 contains 14 residues. After removal of 5 bases from V and 4 bases from J, the junction contained 5 bases not matched to a gene. Germline V CDR1 and CDR2: MNHNS, SASEGT.

This clone was seen more than once but under ten times. The chain has TRBV5-1 and TRBJ1-1; 10 bases are shared with TRBD1. Germline V gene data show CDR1 as SGHRS and CDR2 as YFSETQ. The trim removed 4 bases at V and 7 bases at J, leaving 4 bases unmatched. CDR3 length: 13 residues. CDR3 loop: CASSTGQGGEAFF. Here the CDR3 DNA reads TGCGCCAGCAGCACCGGACAGGGGGGTGAAGCTTTCTTT.

The genes are TRBV28 and TRBJ2-7; 8 bases map to TRBD2. V dropped 1 base and J dropped 6; count of bases not matched to a gene: 8. CDR3 size: 15 residues. Germline V gene data show CDR1 as MDHEN and CDR2 as SYDVKM. CDR3 loop: CASSLSRGGPGEQYF. The CDR3 nucleotides are TGTGCCAGCAGTTTATCACGGGGGGGTCCTGGCGAGCAGTACTTC.

V usage is TRBV6-5 and J usage is TRBJ2-5; D remains ambiguous. Germline V lookup: CDR1 MNHEY, CDR2 SVGAGI. This CDR3 is 14 amino acids long. Deletions cut 4 bases from V and 5 bases from J, with 14 bases between. The CDR3 protein is CASSSSSRRETQYF. The CDR3 bases are TGTGCCAGCAGTTCCTCCTCCCGCAGGGAGACCCAGTACTTC.